The T cell receptor (beta chain) described here comes from a study of PD-L1 blockade in urothelial cancer. Across the study: Administration of atezolizumab to patients began in about 2014, at 1,200 mg intravenously every 3 weeks. Male sex and bladder-origin urothelial cancer were recorded for about 90% of the roughly 30 patients. Samples came from 3 weeks, at the second dose, and 6 weeks into treatment. Overall study results and limits: Durable-benefit patients expanded tumor-associated blood clones more at 3 weeks.

The ends were cut back, 0 bases at V and 0 bases at J, with 12 bases in the middle. This CDR3 is 18 amino acids long. Germline-derived CDR1 and CDR2 are LGHNA and YNFKEQ. As concerns this clone: No antigen is known for it.

Clones were read by immunoSEQ multiplex PCR, and TCRdb kept only the in-frame ones, dropping some. The table records under 40,000 clones, roughly 90% of them present only once. The receptor comes from a man in his 60s with urothelial cancer. Sequences were derived from PBMCs, sampled around atezolizumab (anti-PD-L1) treatment. This chain uses TRBV4-2 with TRBJ1-6; D is ambiguous. CDR3 DNA: TGTGCCAGCAGCCAAGAGATACTGCCGAGCTCCTATAATTCACCCCTCCACTTT. As protein: CASSQEILPSSYNSPLHF.